This note documents a single T cell receptor (beta chain) sequence. The antigen remains unidentified. These data are taken from a study of Graves' ophthalmopathy and Graves' hyperthyroidism. Study-wide results and caveats: A 13-signature model separated ophthalmopathy from stable hyperthyroidism, reaching approximately 88% sensitivity and less than 82% specificity cross-validated.

Beta-chain TCR CDR3 regions were amplified from RNA transcripts. RT-PCR in the first round used HTBI primers; a second-round multiplex PCR followed. TCRdb reprocessed the multiplex PCR reads with MiXCR, giving one entry per CDR3 protein. Of some 360,000 distinct CDR3 sequences listed, approximately 18% are singletons. Germline V gene data show CDR1 as SGHAT and CDR2 as FQNNGV. The length of the CDR3 is 17 residues. V lost 7 bases and J lost 5; bases outside the gene matches: 18. Sequencing was carried out using peripheral blood. V usage is TRBV11-2 and J usage is TRBJ2-5; 8 bases agree with TRBD2. This receptor was identified in an adult woman with stable Graves' hyperthyroidism. CDR3 sequence: CASNEFIAGTAGETQYF. The CDR3 DNA follows: TGTGCCAGCAACGAATTCATAGCGGGAACGGCCGGGGAGACCCAGTACTTC.